This T cell receptor (delta chain) was sequenced during a study of Vδ1+ human thymocytes. Study findings and constraints: Thymic delta-chain repertoires held around 20% Vdelta2 sequences and few Vdelta3, despite high sort purity. Donors shared many TRG clonotypes but few TRD clonotypes. Thymic TRG and TRD repertoires appeared highly polyclonal.

Deletions cut 4 bases from V and 3 bases from J, with 24 bases between. Germline assignment: CDR1 TSWWSYY and CDR2 QGS. There are 18 residues in the CDR3. The template was reverse-transcribed extracted RNA. Pooled V-gene forward primers with one constant-region reverse primer generated the CDR3 amplicons by multiplex PCR. TCRdb used CATT to re-call clones from the multiplex PCR reads. This sample carries approximately 19,000 delta-chain clones, around 7.9% of them seen once, and the ten largest clones take approximately 0.93%. Points on this clone: The antigen is undetermined.

The sorted cells were CD3+ Vdelta1+ Vdelta2- thymocytes from alphabeta-depleted thymus. Purity of the sorted Vdelta1+ thymocytes ranged from 98% to 99.6%. The TCR sequence derives from a child in the first two years of life who had congenital heart surgery. Sequencing was performed on Vdelta1+ gamma-delta thymocytes from the thymus. This sample's subset: FACS-sorted CD3+ TCRalphabeta- TCRVdelta1+ TCRVdelta2- thymocytes. This chain uses TRDV1 with TRDJ1; weak D call: TRDD3 (5 bases). The CDR3 loop is CALGGTRTGDFLADKLIF. The CDR3 region has the DNA TGTGCTCTTGGGGGAACTAGAACAGGGGACTTCTTGGCCGATAAACTCATCTTT.